The sequence of this T cell receptor (beta chain) was determined in a study of blood T cell repertoires in COVID-19. Produced via immunoSEQ multiplex PCR; TCRdb's table is partial and in-frame only. The sample records about 410,000 clones, 90% being singletons. Recovery meant two consecutive negative NP/OP PCR tests, professional clearance, or resolved symptoms. V lost 1 base, J lost 9 bases, and 25 bases lay in between. This CDR3 is 18 amino acids long. Germline values: CDR1 GTSNPN, CDR2 SVGIG (reference sequence). The sample consisted of PBMCs or T cells enriched from blood (not recorded which). This sequence joins TRBV30 and TRBJ1-6; D ambiguous. The receptor's source is a man between 18 and 35 years old who had recovered from COVID-19. The CDR3 sequence: CAWSGTGIALSRSSPLHF. In DNA, the CDR3 is TGTGCCTGGAGTGGAACCGGGATTGCCCTCTCTCGAAGTTCACCCCTCCACTTT.